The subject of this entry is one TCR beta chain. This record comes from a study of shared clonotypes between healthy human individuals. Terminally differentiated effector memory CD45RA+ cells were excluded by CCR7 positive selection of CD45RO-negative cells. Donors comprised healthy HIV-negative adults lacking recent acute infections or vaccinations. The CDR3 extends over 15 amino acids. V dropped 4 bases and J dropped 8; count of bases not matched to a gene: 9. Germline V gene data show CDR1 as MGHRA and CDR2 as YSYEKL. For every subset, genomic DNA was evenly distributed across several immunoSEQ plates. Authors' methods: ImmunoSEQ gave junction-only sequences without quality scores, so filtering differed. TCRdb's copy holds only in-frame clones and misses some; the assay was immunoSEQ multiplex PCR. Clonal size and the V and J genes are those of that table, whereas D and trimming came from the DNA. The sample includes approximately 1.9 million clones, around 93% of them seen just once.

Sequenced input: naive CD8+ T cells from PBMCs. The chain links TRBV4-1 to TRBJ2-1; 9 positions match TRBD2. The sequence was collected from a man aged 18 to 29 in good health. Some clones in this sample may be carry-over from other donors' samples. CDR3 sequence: CASSRTSDLGDEQFF. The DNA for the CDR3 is TGCGCCAGCAGCCGGACTAGCGATTTGGGTGATGAGCAGTTCTTC.